What follows is one T cell receptor beta chain and its context. Its matching antigen is unknown. Sequencing used immunoSEQ multiplex PCR; TCRdb keeps in-frame clones, though not all of them. This sample has roughly 90,000 clones, with about 85% found just once. The CDR3 length is 13 residues. Germline V gives CDR1 KGHSH, CDR2 LQKENI. V gave up 0 bases and J gave up 8 bases, with 10 bases separating them. This specimen comes from a study of identifying expanded T cells in peripheral blood. Study-level results: Over about two and four weeks, about 17 and 20 clones changed, versus 1.2 between replicates.

The specimen was blood. The sequence was obtained from a person aged 18 to 75 in good health. The gene calls are TRBV18 and TRBJ1-2; D may be TRBD1 (5 bases). The CDR3 DNA sequence: TGTGCCAGCTCACCACCAGGGGCCCGAGGCTACACCTTC. This gives the protein CASSPPGARGYTF. The whole variable domain, remainder taken from reference TRBV18 and TRBJ1-2, is NAGVMQNPRHLVRRRGQEARLRCSPMKGHSHVYWYRQLPEEGLKFMVYLQKENIIDESGMPKERFSAEFPKEGPSILRIQQVVRGDSAAYFCASSPPGARGYTFGSGTRLTVV.